This T cell receptor beta chain was recovered during a study of blood T cell repertoires in COVID-19. For the study at large: Researchers got acute and convalescent COVID-19 samples from the United States, Italy and Spain.

The V end lost 6 bases, the J end lost 2 bases, and 14 bases lay between the germline ends. Germline CDR1 reads SNHLY; CDR2 reads FYNNEI. The CDR3 contains 14 residues. Sequenced by immunoSEQ multiplex PCR; TCRdb stores in-frame clones only, minus some. The sample gives 250,000 to 300,000 clones, 80% to 95% of which show up once; approximately 2% is in the top ten. The sequence was collected from a woman aged 30 to 39 with COVID-19, enrolled during active disease. The chain uses TRBV2 and TRBJ2-7; D is ambiguous. Material: peripheral blood. As DNA, the CDR3 is TGTGCCAGCAGAGTCGACACCGGTACCTACGAGCAGTACTTC. This codes for CASRVDTGTYEQYF.